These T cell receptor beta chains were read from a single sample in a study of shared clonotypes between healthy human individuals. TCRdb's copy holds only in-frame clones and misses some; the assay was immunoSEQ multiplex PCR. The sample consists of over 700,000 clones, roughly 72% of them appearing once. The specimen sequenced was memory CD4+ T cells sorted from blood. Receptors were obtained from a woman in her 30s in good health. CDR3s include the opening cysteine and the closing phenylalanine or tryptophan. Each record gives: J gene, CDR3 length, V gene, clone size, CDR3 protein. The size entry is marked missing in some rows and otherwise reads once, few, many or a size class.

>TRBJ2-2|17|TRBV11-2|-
CASSRGLAGANTGELFF
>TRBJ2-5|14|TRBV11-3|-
CASSPRDRAETQYF
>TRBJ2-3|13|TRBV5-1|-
CASMRAEEDTQYF
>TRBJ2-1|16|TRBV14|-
CASSQDLLRFYNEQFF
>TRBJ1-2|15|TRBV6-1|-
CASSLQGGASYGYTF
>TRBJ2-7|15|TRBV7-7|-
CASSPAGGISGEQYF
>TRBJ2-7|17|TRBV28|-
CASSLFLTGVSPYEQYF
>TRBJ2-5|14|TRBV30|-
CAFTGLAGQETQYF
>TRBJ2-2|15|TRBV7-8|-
CASSLGRGLSGELFF
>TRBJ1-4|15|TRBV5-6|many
CASSLISSRAEKLFF
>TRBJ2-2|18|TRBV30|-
CAWNRDRVFGTNTGELFF
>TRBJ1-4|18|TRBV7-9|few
CASSLTSGTNPTNEKLFF
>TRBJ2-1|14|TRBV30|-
CAWSVPLETVGQFF
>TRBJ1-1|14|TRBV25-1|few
CASSTGQGLTEAFF
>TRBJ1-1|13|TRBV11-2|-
CASSLRAVYEAFF
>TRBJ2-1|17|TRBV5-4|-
CASSLGGGRSSYNEQFF
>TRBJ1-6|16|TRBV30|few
CAWSVPVSSYNSPLHF
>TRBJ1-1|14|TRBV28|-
CASSSTGTGIRAFF
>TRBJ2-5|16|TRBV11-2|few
CASSLEGASGKETQYF
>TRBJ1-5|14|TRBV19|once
CASSTGSHYQPQHF
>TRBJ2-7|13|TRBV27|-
CASSTPDGYEQYF
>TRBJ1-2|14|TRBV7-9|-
CASSFWTDNYGYTF
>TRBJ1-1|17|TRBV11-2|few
CASSFSRGTVRNTEAFF
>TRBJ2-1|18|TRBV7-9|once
CASSRNHYSVRNYNEQFF
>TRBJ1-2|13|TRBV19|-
CASSSITNYGYTF
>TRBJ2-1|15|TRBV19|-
CASSIWREGRNEQFF
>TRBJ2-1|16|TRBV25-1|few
CASSESTSWALDEQFF
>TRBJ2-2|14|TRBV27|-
CASTRDRNTGELFF
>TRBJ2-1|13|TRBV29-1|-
CSVDRKGGNEQFF
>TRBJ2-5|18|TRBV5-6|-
CASSQASEAGGVRETQYF
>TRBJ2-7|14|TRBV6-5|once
CASSYSGQGYEQYF
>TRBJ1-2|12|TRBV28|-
CASSPDRVGYTF
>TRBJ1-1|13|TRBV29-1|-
CSADRGAGTEAFF